This T cell receptor (beta chain) was recorded in a study of T cells in Graves' hyperthyroidism and ophthalmopathy. Authors of the study amplified TCR beta CDR3 regions from RNA transcripts. HTBI primers were used for first-round RT-PCR of the TCR CDR3. TCRdb fed the multiplex PCR reads into MiXCR, producing one record per CDR3 protein. The sample contains around 610,000 distinct CDR3 sequences, roughly 15% of which appear only once. The V and J ends lost 4 bases and 7 bases respectively, with 17 bases between them. This CDR3 has 14 residues. The germline CDR1 and CDR2 sequences are SGHRS and YFSETQ. The receptor was isolated from a woman in her forties with Graves' ophthalmopathy. Sample: blood. The chain couples TRBV5-1 to TRBJ2-5; perhaps TRBD1 as D (6 bases). The CDR3 spells CASSTRQAGGTQYF. DNA for the CDR3: TGCGCCAGCAGCACGCGACAGGCGGGCGGGACCCAGTACTTC.